Below, one T cell receptor (beta chain) is given with its context. Germline assignment: CDR1 LNHDA and CDR2 SQIVND (reference sequence). V shed 4 bases and J 2 bases; nucleotides not matched to a gene: 5. The CDR3 is 15 residues long. With 60 Vbeta and 13 Jbeta primers, the PCR was carried out. Clones were read by immunoSEQ multiplex PCR, and TCRdb kept only the in-frame ones, dropping some. The sample comprises fewer than 150,000 clones, more than 60% of which are singletons, and 2.5% to 3.5% rests with the top ten. The sample belongs to a study of cytomegalovirus exposure and HLA in healthy donors. The chain couples TRBV19 to TRBJ1-3; 7 bases fit TRBD1. This TCR was recovered from a woman in her thirties or forties in good health and CMV-seropositive. Sequencing was carried out using PBMCs. As DNA, the CDR3 is TGTGCCAGTAGTAGAGACAGGGCTACTGGAAACACCATATATTTT. Amino acids: CASSRDRATGNTIYF.